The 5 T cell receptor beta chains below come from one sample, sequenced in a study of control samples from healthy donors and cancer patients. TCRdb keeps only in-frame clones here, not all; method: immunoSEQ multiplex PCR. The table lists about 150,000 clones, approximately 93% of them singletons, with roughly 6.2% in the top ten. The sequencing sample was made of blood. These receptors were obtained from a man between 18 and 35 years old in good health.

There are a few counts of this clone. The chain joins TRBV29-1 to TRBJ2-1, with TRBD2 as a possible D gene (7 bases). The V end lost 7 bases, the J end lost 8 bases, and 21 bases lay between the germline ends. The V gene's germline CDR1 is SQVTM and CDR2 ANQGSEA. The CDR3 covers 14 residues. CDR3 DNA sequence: TGCAGCGCGGGGAAGGGGGGGCCCTTAGATGAGCAGTTCTTC. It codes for CSAGKGGPLDEQFF.

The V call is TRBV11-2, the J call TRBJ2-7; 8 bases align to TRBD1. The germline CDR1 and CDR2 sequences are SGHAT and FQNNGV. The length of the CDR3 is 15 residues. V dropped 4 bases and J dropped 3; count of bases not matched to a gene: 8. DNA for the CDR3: TGTGCCAGCAGCTGGTTCAGGGGGCGCGTCTACGAGCAGTACTTC. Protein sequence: CASSWFRGRVYEQYF.

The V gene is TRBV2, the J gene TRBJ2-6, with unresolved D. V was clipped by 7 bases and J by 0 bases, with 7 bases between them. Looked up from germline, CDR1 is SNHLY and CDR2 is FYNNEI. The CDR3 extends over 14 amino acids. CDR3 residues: CASKVNSGANVLTF. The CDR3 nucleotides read TGTGCCAGCAAGGTCAACTCTGGGGCCAACGTCCTGACTTTC.

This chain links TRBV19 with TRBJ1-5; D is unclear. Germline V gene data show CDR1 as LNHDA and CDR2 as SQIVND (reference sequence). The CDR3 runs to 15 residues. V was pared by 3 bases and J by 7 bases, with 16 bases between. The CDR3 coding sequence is TGTGCCAGTAGTATTTCGGGCGGCTCCGGACAGCCCCAGCATTTT. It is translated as CASSISGGSGQPQHF.

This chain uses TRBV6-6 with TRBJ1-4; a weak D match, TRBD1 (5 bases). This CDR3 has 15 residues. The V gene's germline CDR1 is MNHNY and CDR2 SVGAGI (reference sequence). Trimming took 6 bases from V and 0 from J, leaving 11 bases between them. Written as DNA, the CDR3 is TGTGCCAGCAGCCAGGGCTCTACAACTAATGAAAAACTGTTTTTT. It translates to CASSQGSTTNEKLFF.